These T cell receptor beta chains were read from a single sample in a study of T cells in Graves' hyperthyroidism and ophthalmopathy. Using its own MiXCR run on the multiplex PCR reads, TCRdb lists one record per CDR3 protein. This sample has around 700,000 distinct CDR3 sequences, with roughly a third found just once. The sequenced sample consisted of blood. The receptor source for this set is a woman in her thirties or forties with Graves' hyperthyroidism. CDR3s include the opening cysteine and the closing phenylalanine or tryptophan. D genes are given only for firm matches. Rows may omit the clone size; those that give it use once, few, many or a size class.

TRBV6-6	NA	few	TRBJ1-4	TGTGCCAGCAGTTACTCCTACCCGGGGGGAGGCAATGAAAAACTGTTTTTT	CASSYSYPGGGNEKLFF
TRBV6-5	NA	NA	TRBJ1-2	TGTGCCACCAAATTCCGGGAGACCCATGGCTACACCTTC	CATKFRETHGYTF
TRBV2	TRBD1	many	TRBJ1-2	TGTGCCAGCAGCCTCAAACAGGGGGCTAATGGCTACACCTTC	CASSLKQGANGYTF
TRBV7-9	NA	NA	TRBJ2-7	TGTGCCAGCAGCAAACAAGACTACGAGCAGTACTTC	CASSKQDYEQYF
TRBV29-1	NA	NA	TRBJ2-7	TGCAGCGTCAACAGATGGACATTCTACGAGCAGTACTTC	CSVNRWTFYEQYF
TRBV12-3/TRBV12-4	NA	NA	TRBJ1-5	TGTGCCAGCAGTTTTCTGGGTCGACAGTCCACCAATCAGCCCCAGCATTTT	CASSFLGRQSTNQPQHF
TRBV20-1	NA	many	TRBJ2-5	TGCAGTGCTAGCGTTTCGGGGGAGACCCAGTACTTC	CSASVSGETQYF
TRBV2	TRBD1	NA	TRBJ1-5	TGTGCCAGCAGTTACTCTTCTACAGGGGGCGATCAGCCCCAGCATTTT	CASSYSSTGGDQPQHF
TRBV6-1	NA	few	TRBJ1-1	TGTGCCAGCAGTTCCCATACAGAGAACACTGAAGCTTTCTTT	CASSSHTENTEAFF
TRBV7-9	NA	many	TRBJ2-7	TGTGCCAGCAGCGCCCAGGTTGACGAGCAGTACTTC	CASSAQVDEQYF
TRBV2	NA	many	TRBJ1-1	TGTGCCAGCAGCCGTAAGGGCCTGGCGGCTGAAGCTTTCTTT	CASSRKGLAAEAFF
TRBV29-1	NA	many	TRBJ2-5	TGCAGCGGCGGTGGCAGGGGCAGCGATCAAGAGACCCAGTACTTC	CSGGGRGSDQETQYF
TRBV10-3	TRBD2	many	TRBJ2-5	TGTGCCATCAGTGAGTCGCCGGGAGGCCAAGAGACCCAGTACTTC	CAISESPGGQETQYF
TRBV7-2	NA	many	TRBJ2-7	TGTGCCAGCAGCCCACCCGACTCTAGCGTGGCGGCCTACGAGCAGTACTTC	CASSPPDSSVAAYEQYF